These T cell receptor beta chains were read from a single sample in a study of metastatic and nonmetastatic thyroid tumors. TCRdb re-called the PCR reads through MiXCR. The table lists tens of thousands of clones, approximately 11% of them singletons. The sample was blood. The receptors derive from a female donor with papillary thyroid cancer or a benign thyroid nodule (not recorded which). Some clones in this sample may be carry-over from other donors' samples. The CDR3 runs from the conserved cysteine through the conserved F or W. A D gene is named only where the DNA matches it firmly.

J: TRBJ2-7
D: -
V: TRBV28
CDR3: CASSQQHVSRDGYF

J: TRBJ2-7
D: TRBD1
V: TRBV14
CDR3: CASIHAGTGHYDQYF

J: TRBJ2-7
D: TRBD2
V: TRBV4-2
CDR3: CASSQELAGAYEQYF

J: TRBJ2-2
D: TRBD2
V: TRBV9
CDR3: CASSVTGGPTGELFF

J: TRBJ2-3
D: -
V: TRBV29-1
CDR3: CSGSGSPGGFDTDTQYF

J: TRBJ2-7
D: -
V: TRBV13
CDR3: CASSKDGYEQYF

J: TRBJ2-2
D: -
V: TRBV4-2
CDR3: CASTLQGRGLSTNTGELFF

J: TRBJ2-5
D: -
V: TRBV5-4
CDR3: CASSSGESQETQYF

J: TRBJ1-2
D: -
V: TRBV5-6
CDR3: CASSLGGLRSYGYTF

J: TRBJ2-7
D: TRBD1
V: TRBV5-1
CDR3: CASSLGRPGQGAEQYF

J: TRBJ1-1
D: -
V: TRBV6-1
CDR3: CASHLGAVAEAFF

J: TRBJ2-2
D: -
V: TRBV28
CDR3: CASTVLGVEGGELFF

J: TRBJ1-3
D: -
V: TRBV11-2
CDR3: CASSLEGLGGQRNTIYF

J: TRBJ1-2
D: TRBD1
V: TRBV30
CDR3: CAWRPTGNGYTF

J: TRBJ1-1
D: -
V: TRBV7-9
CDR3: CASSPGSSGEAFF

J: TRBJ1-4
D: TRBD1
V: TRBV28
CDR3: CASRRTGGDEKLFF

J: TRBJ1-5
D: -
V: TRBV2
CDR3: CASSRPGTNQPQHF